The 28 T cell receptor beta chains given below trace back to one sample, sequenced in a study of T cells after yellow fever vaccination. One entry per CDR3 protein results from TCRdb running MiXCR on the 5' RACE reads. This repertoire shows 300,000 to 400,000 distinct CDR3 sequences, approximately 12% found once; its top ten account for about 3%. Specimen: CD4+ T cells sorted from PBMCs, collected 15 days after the yellow fever booster vaccination. All receptors come from a man younger than 35 who received the YFV17D yellow fever vaccine.

The chain carries TRBV4-3 and TRBJ1-2; no firm D call. The CDR3 length is 16 residues. V lost 0 bases to trimming and J lost 4 bases, with 15 bases between them. Per germline, CDR1 LGHNA and CDR2 YSLEER. CDR3 DNA sequence: TGCGCCAGCAGCCAAGAAGCTGCTTGGGGTTCCTATGGCTACACCTTC. Its protein product is CASSQEAAWGSYGYTF.

This clonotype has a handful of counts. The V call is TRBV3-1, the J call TRBJ2-7, with 10 bases identical to TRBD1. The V gene's germline CDR1 is LGHDT and CDR2 YNNKEL (reference sequence). The CDR3 has 16 residues. V was clipped by 3 bases and J by 0 bases; unmatched bases: 5. The CDR3 protein is CASSQAGTGDSYEQYF. For the CDR3, the DNA is TGTGCCAGCAGCCAGGCCGGGACAGGGGACTCCTACGAGCAGTACTTC.

The chain has TRBV30 and TRBJ1-5; D unresolved. The CDR3 sequence is 13 residues long. Germline V gives CDR1 GTSNPN, CDR2 SVGIG (reference sequence). V was shortened by 2 bases and J by 3 bases, with 8 bases between the two germline ends. The CDR3 loop is CAWSSSFNQPQHF. The CDR3 region has the DNA TGTGCCTGGAGTTCCAGCTTCAATCAGCCCCAGCATTTT.

This clonotype occurred many times. V and J are TRBV12-3 or TRBV12-4 and TRBJ1-6, with TRBD1 matching over 11 bases. The CDR3 spans 15 residues. The junction had 6 bases not matched to a gene; V was cut back by 7 bases and J by 7 bases. In DNA, the CDR3 is TGTGCCAGCACTAACCGGGACAGGGGGAATTCACCCCTCCACTTT. Translation: CASTNRDRGNSPLHF.

This clonotype has more than one count but fewer than ten. The rearrangement joins TRBV7-8 to TRBJ1-2, with D possibly matching TRBD1 (5 bases). Trimming shortened V by 4 bases and J by 7 bases, and 19 bases separated the two germline ends. CDR1 and CDR2 (germline): SGHVS, FQNEAQ. The CDR3 contains 15 residues. For the CDR3, the DNA is TGTGCCAGCAGCTCTCCTCGGGACGGCGTCTCTGGCTACACCTTC. Amino acid sequence: CASSSPRDGVSGYTF.

This chain uses TRBV6-5 with TRBJ1-1; the match to TRBD1 covers 7 bases. J was trimmed by 10 bases and V by 2 bases; bases with no gene match: 4. Germline V gene lookup returns CDR1 MNHEY and CDR2 SVGAGI. The CDR3 consists of 12 residues. The CDR3: CASSYRGLRAFF. The DNA for the CDR3 is TGTGCCAGCAGTTACAGGGGGCTTAGAGCTTTCTTT.

This clonotype appeared many times. The chain carries TRBV7-9 and TRBJ2-7; 7 bases align to TRBD2. Germline trimming cut 3 bases from V and 4 bases from J; bases unmatched to any gene: 3. Germline V gene lookup returns CDR1 SEHNR and CDR2 FQNEAQ (reference sequence). The CDR3 contains 13 residues. The CDR3 bases are TGTGCCAGCAGCTTTGGGGGGGAGTACGAGCAGTACGTC. This gives the protein CASSFGGEYEQYV.

CDR3 sequence reads: CASSLQVGVYNEQFF. The DNA of the CDR3 is TGCGCCAGCAGCTTGCAGGTTGGGGTTTACAATGAGCAGTTCTTC. This rearrangement joins TRBV5-1 to TRBJ2-1; D gene unclear. Germline-derived CDR1 and CDR2 are SGHRS and YFSETQ. The CDR3 has 15 amino acids. The ends were cut back, 1 base at V and 4 bases at J, with 12 bases in the middle.

The sample holds many counts of this clonotype. The chain carries TRBV18 and TRBJ2-7, with 8 bases fitting TRBD2. CDR3 length: 16 residues. From germline, CDR1 is KGHSH and CDR2 LQKENI. The V gene end was trimmed by 1 base and the J gene end by 1 base; junction bases not matched to a gene: 6. For the CDR3, the DNA is TGTGCCAGCTCACCACGGGGCAGCGGGGGTTCCTACGAGCAGTACTTC. It specifies CASSPRGSGGSYEQYF.

The chain carries TRBV4-2 and TRBJ2-2; 9 bases agree with TRBD1. Trimming took 0 bases from V and 3 from J; bases not matched to a gene: 5. This CDR3 has 17 residues. CDR1 and CDR2 from the germline V gene are LGHNA and YNFKEQ. As DNA, the CDR3 is TGTGCCAGCAGCCAAGATCAGGGGACAGGGCACACCGGGGAGCTGTTTTTT. Amino acids: CASSQDQGTGHTGELFF.

This chain connects TRBV5-1 to TRBJ2-1, with D perhaps matching TRBD1 (6 bases). CDR1 is SGHRS and CDR2 is YFSETQ in the germline V gene. This CDR3 comprises 14 residues. V lost 2 bases to trimming and J lost 7 bases, with 13 bases between them. CDR3 protein: CASSFPRGVNEQFF. Here the CDR3 DNA reads TGCGCCAGCAGCTTCCCCAGGGGTGTAAATGAGCAGTTCTTC.

This clonotype came up a few times. V usage is TRBV2 and J usage is TRBJ1-5, with 7 bases that match TRBD1. Trimming cost V 4 bases and J 4 bases; bases outside gene matches: 1. This CDR3 is built from 13 residues. CDR1 is SNHLY, CDR2 FYNNEI, per germline. The CDR3 is CASSATGNQPQHF. CDR3 sequence (DNA): TGTGCCAGCAGTGCGACAGGGAATCAGCCCCAGCATTTT.

The table lists this clonotype with a few counts. The chain uses TRBV12-3 or TRBV12-4 and TRBJ2-7, with D perhaps TRBD1 (6 bases). V lost 3 bases and J 6 bases, leaving 12 bases between the germline ends. CDR3 length equals 13 residues. DNA of the CDR3: TGTGCCAGCAGTTTGTCAGGGGTTGGCGAGCAGTACGTC. It encodes CASSLSGVGEQYV.

This clonotype was counted only a few times. The gene calls are TRBV18 and TRBJ1-6; 11 bases agree with TRBD1. Trimming cost V 6 bases and J 8 bases; bases outside gene matches: 3. CDR1 and CDR2 (germline): KGHSH, LQKENI. The CDR3 is 14 amino acids. In DNA form, the CDR3 reads TGTGCCAGCTCGCGGGACAGGGGGTATTCACCCCTCCACTTT. The encoded protein is CASSRDRGYSPLHF.

This chain uses TRBV19 with TRBJ2-5; D unclear. The length of the CDR3 is 13 residues. Germline V gene lookup returns CDR1 LNHDA and CDR2 SQIVND (reference sequence). The V gene lost 3 bases and the J gene lost 3 bases, with 8 bases spanning the gap. Here the CDR3 reads CASSIGRKETQYF. The CDR3 region has the DNA TGTGCCAGTAGTATTGGTCGGAAAGAGACCCAGTACTTC.

This chain joins TRBV7-6 and TRBJ2-7; a possible D gene is TRBD1 (5 bases). V lost 5 bases and J 0 bases, leaving 11 bases between the germline ends. Germline CDR1 is SGHVS and CDR2 is FNYEAQ. CDR3 length equals 14 residues. CDR3 coding DNA: TGTGCCAGCAGCACCCCCCAGGGCTCCTACGAGCAGTACTTC. Amino acids: CASSTPQGSYEQYF.

V and J are TRBV2 and TRBJ1-5; D is ambiguous. This CDR3 has 13 residues. Germline CDR1 is SNHLY and CDR2 is FYNNEI. Trimming took off 11 bases at V and 0 bases at J, with 11 bases between the two ends. The CDR3 spells CASVEDSNQPQHF. The CDR3 bases are TGTGCCTCGGTCGAGGATAGCAATCAGCCCCAGCATTTT.

The chain recombines TRBV12-3 or TRBV12-4 with TRBJ2-2, with D perhaps TRBD1 (5 bases). The germline V and J ends were trimmed by 3 bases and 5 bases, with 19 bases remaining between them. The CDR3 is made up of 17 amino acids. CDR3 in amino acids: CASSLGFGQGGTGELFF. The DNA for the CDR3 is TGTGCCAGCAGTTTGGGCTTCGGGCAGGGTGGGACCGGGGAGCTGTTTTTT.

This clonotype was found a few times. The chain combines TRBV27 with TRBJ2-1; D ambiguous. The CDR3 is 14 residues long. With 7 bases removed from V and 4 bases from J, the gap between germline ends came to 14 bases. The germline gives CDR1 MNHEY, CDR2 SMNVEV (reference sequence). The DNA for the CDR3 is TGTGCCAGCAATACAGATAGCTCTTACAATGAGCAGTTCTTC. Translation: CASNTDSSYNEQFF.

This clonotype was counted between two and nine times. The J gene is TRBJ1-1, the V gene TRBV3-1, with 10 bases identical to TRBD1. In germline, CDR1 is LGHDT, CDR2 YNNKEL (reference sequence). V dropped 6 bases and J dropped 4; count of bases not matched to a gene: 5. This CDR3 has 14 amino acids. CDR3: CASSRDRGSTEAFF. For the CDR3, the DNA is TGTGCCAGCAGTCGGGACAGGGGCAGCACTGAAGCTTTCTTT.

This clonotype appeared many times. The chain employs TRBV29-1 and TRBJ1-2; D perhaps matches TRBD1 (5 bases). This CDR3 spans 12 amino acids. V was pared by 6 bases and J by 6 bases, with 14 bases between. Germline V lookup: CDR1 SQVTM, CDR2 ANQGSEA. CDR3 loop: CSVESGADGYTF. The CDR3 nucleotides read TGCAGCGTAGAAAGCGGGGCTGATGGCTACACCTTC. Full variable domain (rest looked up from reference TRBV29-1 and TRBJ1-2): SAVISQKPSRDICQRGTSLTIQCQVDSQVTMMFWYRQQPGQSLTLIATANQGSEATYESGFVIDKFPISRPNLTFSTLTVSNMSPEDSSIYLCSVESGADGYTFGSGTRLTVV.

The chain is built from TRBV10-3 and TRBJ1-6; a weak D match, TRBD1 (5 bases). In germline, CDR1 is ENHRY, CDR2 SYGVKD. The ends were cut back, 1 base at V and 8 bases at J, with 9 bases in the middle. This CDR3 spans 14 amino acids. CDR3 bases: TGTGCCATCAGTGAGTTGGGGGAAGATTCACCCCTCCACTTT. It yields the protein CAISELGEDSPLHF.

Many counts were recorded for this clonotype. The chain has TRBV6-1 and TRBJ2-1; D remains ambiguous. The CDR3 consists of 11 residues. V was trimmed by 3 bases and J by 10 bases, leaving 7 bases between them. Germline lookup yields CDR1 MNHNS and CDR2 SASEGT. The DNA for the CDR3 is TGTGCCAGCAGTGATCTGGCGGAGCAGTTCTTC. This translates into CASSDLAEQFF.

This clonotype was counted between two and nine times. The V call is TRBV20-1, the J call TRBJ2-3; 8 bases are shared with TRBD2. The V and J ends lost 3 bases and 3 bases, in that order; junction bases with no gene match: 11. Per germline, CDR1 DFQATT and CDR2 SNEGSKA (reference sequence). This CDR3 is 16 amino acids long. In DNA, the CDR3 is TGCAGTGCTAGGGTCTCGGGAGGGGGGCGGACAGATACGCAGTATTTT. Protein: CSARVSGGGRTDTQYF.

This rearrangement joins TRBV12-3 or TRBV12-4 to TRBJ2-6, with D maybe TRBD1 (7 bases). The CDR3 is 20 amino acids. V lost 6 bases and J lost 0, with 24 bases in between. In DNA, the CDR3 is TGTGCCAGCAGGAAATCCCTCGGAGGGACAGCGAACTCTGGGGCCAACGTCCTGACTTTC. Its protein product is CASRKSLGGTANSGANVLTF.

The chain has TRBV12-3 or TRBV12-4 and TRBJ1-1; 8 positions agree with TRBD1. This CDR3 has 15 amino acids. The junction had 12 bases not matched to a gene; V was cut back by 2 bases and J by 10 bases. The DNA for the CDR3 is TGTGCCAGCAGTTTAAATTCGGACAGGGTGGGAGGAGCTTTCTTT. Protein: CASSLNSDRVGGAFF.

The V call is TRBV6-6, the J call TRBJ1-3; the match to TRBD1 covers 8 bases. The V and J ends lost 9 bases and 0 bases, in that order; junction bases with no gene match: 7. The germline gives CDR1 MNHNY, CDR2 SVGAGI (reference sequence). This CDR3 contains 15 residues. The CDR3 DNA follows: TGTGCCAGTAAGTCGACAGGGGCCTCTGGAAACACCATATATTTT. Protein: CASKSTGASGNTIYF.

This clonotype was counted between two and nine times. In DNA form, the CDR3 reads TGTGCCTGGACCCCAGGGCCTTTTGAGCCCCAGCATTTT. Translation: CAWTPGPFEPQHF. The chain employs TRBV30 and TRBJ1-5; perhaps TRBD1 as D (5 bases). The CDR3 consists of 13 residues. Trimming shortened V by 4 bases and J by 8 bases, and 15 bases separated the two germline ends. CDR1 GTSNPN and CDR2 SVGIG come from the germline V gene (reference sequence).